The 29 T cell receptor beta chains reported below all come from one sample, sequenced in a study of blood T cell repertoires in COVID-19. Assay used: immunoSEQ multiplex PCR; TCRdb lists only in-frame clones, some missing. The sample carries some 150,000 clones, 87% recorded once. The sequencing input was peripheral blood. These TCRs come from a woman between 55 and 75 years old with active or convalescent COVID-19.

The V and J genes are TRBV4-3 and TRBJ2-1; 11 nucleotides align to TRBD1. The CDR3 has 16 amino acids. Germline-derived CDR1 and CDR2 are LGHNA and YSLEER. J gave up 6 bases and V 0 bases, and 4 bases lay outside the gene matches. CDR3 in DNA: TGCGCCAGCAGCCAAGATAAGGGACAGGGGGTCAATGAGCAGTTCTTC. It yields the protein CASSQDKGQGVNEQFF.

The V gene is TRBV2, the J gene TRBJ2-2, with 7 bases that match TRBD1. CDR3 length: 14 residues. The V and J ends lost 5 bases and 1 base, in that order; junction bases with no gene match: 1. Germline V gives CDR1 SNHLY, CDR2 FYNNEI. CDR3 amino acids: CASSRTGNTGELFF. The CDR3 DNA follows: TGTGCCAGCAGTCGGACAGGGAACACCGGGGAGCTGTTTTTT.

The chain has TRBV10-3 and TRBJ2-7; unclear D gene. Germline values: CDR1 ENHRY, CDR2 SYGVKD. The CDR3 runs to 12 residues. The V end lost 5 bases, the J end lost 1 base, and 6 bases lay between the germline ends. CDR3 sequence: CAISPQSYEQYF. In nucleotides, the CDR3 is TGTGCCATCAGTCCACAGTCCTACGAGCAGTACTTC.

V gene TRBV14 combines with J gene TRBJ2-1; D ambiguous. The CDR3 consists of 14 residues. V was pared by 0 bases and J by 5 bases, with 8 bases between. Germline V gene data show CDR1 as SGHDN and CDR2 as FVKESK. The CDR3 sequence: CASSQDTLNNEQFF. The CDR3 DNA sequence: TGTGCCAGCAGCCAAGACACCCTAAACAATGAGCAGTTCTTC.

This clone showed up just once. The CDR3 is CASSLDPGNTEAFF. CDR3 in DNA: TGTGCCAGCAGCTTAGATCCGGGGAACACTGAAGCTTTCTTT. The V and J genes are TRBV11-2 and TRBJ1-1; D remains unclear. This CDR3 region has 14 residues. Germline CDR1 is SGHAT and CDR2 is FQNNGV. V was clipped by 0 bases and J by 1 base, with 6 bases between them.

This clone was observed a single time. The chain links TRBV10-3 to TRBJ1-1; 9 bases fit TRBD1. Germline V CDR1 and CDR2: ENHRY, SYGVKD. V lost 6 bases, J lost 1 base, and 12 bases stayed unmatched. The CDR3 runs 17 residues. CDR3 nucleotides: TGTGCCATCAGGGATCACAGGGGGCAAAAATCGAACACTGAAGCTTTCTTT. It is translated as CAIRDHRGQKSNTEAFF.

The rearrangement joins TRBV7-9 to TRBJ1-2, with 10 bases matching TRBD1. CDR3 length: 15 residues. CDR1 is SEHNR and CDR2 is FQNEAQ in the germline V gene (reference sequence). The V segment lost 4 bases and the J segment 6 bases; nucleotides outside the gene matches: 8. This chain's CDR3 is CASSSSRTGGDGYTF. CDR3 in DNA: TGTGCCAGCAGCTCAAGCCGGACAGGGGGAGATGGCTACACCTTC.

The chain combines TRBV27 with TRBJ2-7; 14 bases are a match to TRBD2. The J segment lost 5 bases and the V segment lost 6 bases, leaving 15 bases of the junction unmatched. Germline V gene data show CDR1 as MNHEY and CDR2 as SMNVEV (reference sequence). The CDR3 is made up of 18 amino acids. The CDR3 region has the DNA TGTGCCAGCAGCCCTGGACTAGCGGGGGGCCCACTCAGCGACGAGCAGTACTTC. Translated: CASSPGLAGGPLSDEQYF.

V is TRBV2 and J is TRBJ2-7, with TRBD2 matching 7 bases. The V gene end was trimmed by 7 bases and the J gene end by 7 bases; junction bases not matched to a gene: 16. CDR1 and CDR2 (germline): SNHLY, FYNNEI. The CDR3 sequence is 15 residues long. CDR3: CASNGAGRIGGEQYF. CDR3 in DNA: TGTGCCAGCAACGGAGCGGGGCGAATCGGGGGGGAGCAGTACTTC.

This rearrangement joins TRBV3-1 (or the pseudogene TRBV3-2) to TRBJ2-3; 8 bases align to TRBD1. The CDR3 spans 15 residues. Germline V gene lookup returns CDR1 LGHDT and CDR2 YNNKEL (reference sequence). Trimming cost V 2 bases and J 6 bases; bases outside gene matches: 7. CDR3 coding DNA: TGTGCCAGCAGCCAACTAGGACAGGGTATCGATACGCAGTATTTT. Encoded protein: CASSQLGQGIDTQYF.

This rearrangement joins TRBV19 to TRBJ2-5; 9 bases align to TRBD2. The J segment lost 5 bases and the V segment lost 5 bases, leaving 9 bases of the junction unmatched. CDR1 and CDR2 (germline): LNHDA, SQIVND (reference sequence). The CDR3 has 15 amino acids. CDR3 bases: TGTGCCAGTAGTTCAAAGCGGGGGGTCCGGGAGACCCAGTACTTC. The encoded protein is CASSSKRGVRETQYF.

The chain combines TRBV6-6 with TRBJ2-1; 10 bases agree with TRBD2. Per germline, CDR1 MNHNY and CDR2 SVGAGI (reference sequence). V trimming: 2 bases; J trimming: 4 bases; junction bases outside the gene matches: 5. CDR3 length: 16 amino acids. The DNA of the CDR3 is TGTGCCAGCAGTTACCCCCAGCGGGGGGGATACAATGAGCAGTTCTTC. Its translation is CASSYPQRGGYNEQFF.

The V gene is TRBV30, the J gene TRBJ1-2; TRBD1 is a possible D gene (6 bases). CDR3 length: 13 amino acids. V was shortened by 5 bases and J by 8 bases, with 18 bases between the two germline ends. Germline loops: CDR1 GTSNPN, CDR2 SVGIG (reference sequence). The DNA of the CDR3 is TGTGCCTGGCCGACAGGACGCCTATTCGGCTACACCTTC. Protein sequence: CAWPTGRLFGYTF.

The chain combines TRBV7-6 with TRBJ2-3, with TRBD2 identical over 13 bases. The germline V gene encodes CDR1 SGHVS and CDR2 FNYEAQ. There are 16 residues in the CDR3. V trimming: 1 base; J trimming: 8 bases; junction bases outside the gene matches: 6. The CDR3 here is CASSLEGLAGEGTQYF. The CDR3 DNA reads as TGTGCCAGCAGCTTAGAAGGACTAGCGGGGGAGGGTACGCAGTATTTT.

This clone was found once. The chain uses TRBV12-3 or TRBV12-4 and TRBJ1-2, with D possibly matching TRBD1 (6 bases). The CDR3 extends over 13 amino acids. Trimming took 5 bases from V and 6 from J, leaving 13 bases between them. The CDR3 DNA follows: TGTGCCAGCAGTGAACAGGGAGATGATGGCTACACCTTC. This gives the protein CASSEQGDDGYTF.

In its sample, this clone was seen once. V usage is TRBV3-1 (or the pseudogene TRBV3-2) and J usage is TRBJ2-7; D ambiguous. Germline CDR1 and CDR2: LGHDT and YNNKEL (reference sequence). V was cut by 4 bases and J by 7 bases, with 11 bases left in between. The length of the CDR3 is 12 residues. The CDR3 DNA is TGTGCCAGCAGCCTCCATGGCGGAGAGCAGTACTTC. Translated: CASSLHGGEQYF.

This chain connects TRBV29-1 to TRBJ1-2, with TRBD1 as a possible D gene (5 bases). Germline V lookup: CDR1 SQVTM, CDR2 ANQGSEA. V lost 7 bases to trimming and J lost 6 bases, with 15 bases between them. CDR3 length: 12 residues. CDR3 sequence: CSGGEAQNGYTF. The CDR3, as DNA: TGCAGCGGGGGCGAGGCTCAGAATGGCTACACCTTC.

V and J are TRBV13 and TRBJ2-1; 11 bases match TRBD2. Losses at the gene ends were 1 base for V and 7 bases for J; bases not matched to a gene: 3. The CDR3 runs to 15 residues. Germline V gene sequence: CDR1 PRHDT, CDR2 FYEKMQ (reference sequence). CDR3 loop: CASSLDTSGGNEQFF. The DNA for the CDR3 is TGTGCCAGCAGCTTAGACACTAGCGGGGGAAATGAGCAGTTCTTC.

The V call is TRBV19, the J call TRBJ1-6; tentative D call: TRBD1 (5 bases). Trimming shortened V by 4 bases and J by 2 bases, and 9 bases separated the two germline ends. Germline CDR1 LNHDA, CDR2 SQIVND (reference sequence). The CDR3 is made up of 15 amino acids. CDR3 DNA sequence: TGTGCCAGTAGTAACTTACAGGCCTATAATTCACCCCTCCACTTT. Protein sequence: CASSNLQAYNSPLHF.

This chain joins TRBV6-5 and TRBJ1-6; no firm D call. With 8 bases removed from V and 13 bases from J, the gap between germline ends came to 9 bases. Germline V gene data show CDR1 as MNHEY and CDR2 as SVGAGI. The CDR3 spans 10 residues. CDR3 DNA sequence: TGTGCCAGCGGCAGTCCGCCCCTCCACTTT. It is translated as CASGSPPLHF.

This clone was seen a single time. The chain recombines TRBV14 with TRBJ2-5; D may be TRBD1 (5 bases). Germline-derived CDR1 and CDR2 are SGHDN and FVKESK. The CDR3 runs to 15 residues. V was clipped by 3 bases and J by 4 bases, with 15 bases between them. Written as DNA, the CDR3 is TGTGCCAGCAGCCACACACAGGAGACTCTAGAGACCCAGTACTTC. Protein: CASSHTQETLETQYF.

The V gene is TRBV6-2 or TRBV6-3, the J gene TRBJ2-7, with a weak D call TRBD1 (8 bases). The germline CDR1 and CDR2 sequences are MNHEY and SVGEGT. The V end was cut by 5 bases, the J end by 1 base, with 15 bases between. The CDR3 sequence is 15 residues long. The CDR3 loop reads CASSRQGRESYEQYF. The CDR3 DNA reads as TGTGCCAGCAGTAGACAGGGGAGGGAATCCTACGAGCAGTACTTC.

Notes on this clone: The same CDR3 is also encoded by other DNA sequences in this sample. This chain links TRBV10-3 with TRBJ2-1, with 10 bases aligning to TRBD2. CDR1 ENHRY and CDR2 SYGVKD come from the germline V gene. The V gene end was trimmed by 2 bases and the J gene end by 2 bases; junction bases not matched to a gene: 3. This CDR3 is built from 16 residues. CDR3 region: CAISETSGGAYNEQFF. The CDR3 region has the DNA TGTGCCATCAGTGAGACGAGCGGGGGGGCCTACAATGAGCAGTTCTTC.

The V and J genes are TRBV19 and TRBJ1-2, with D possibly matching TRBD1 (6 bases). CDR3 length: 15 amino acids. V was pared by 4 bases and J by 0 bases, with 12 bases between. The germline gives CDR1 LNHDA, CDR2 SQIVND (reference sequence). This CDR3 reads CASSNTGLTNYGYTF. The DNA of the CDR3 is TGTGCCAGTAGTAACACAGGGCTTACTAACTATGGCTACACCTTC.

V is TRBV30 and J is TRBJ1-1; D is perhaps TRBD1 (6 bases). This CDR3 has 12 amino acids. V was pared by 2 bases and J by 7 bases, with 11 bases between. CDR1 and CDR2 (germline): GTSNPN, SVGIG (reference sequence). The CDR3 sequence is CAWSRQDYEAFF. CDR3 DNA sequence: TGTGCCTGGAGTAGACAGGATTATGAAGCTTTCTTT.

This chain links TRBV28 with TRBJ2-3; D is perhaps TRBD1 (5 bases). The CDR3 covers 18 residues. Trimming shortened V by 5 bases and J by 0 bases, and 21 bases separated the two germline ends. CDR1 and CDR2 (germline): MDHEN, SYDVKM. CDR3 sequence: CASSPIYVWGTSTDTQYF. Here the CDR3 DNA reads TGTGCCAGCAGTCCCATTTACGTTTGGGGCACTAGCACAGATACGCAGTATTTT.

This clone was seen a few times. This chain joins TRBV12-5 and TRBJ2-7, with 8 bases aligning to TRBD1. Germline V gene sequence: CDR1 LGHNT, CDR2 FRNRAP. The CDR3 length is 15 residues. After removal of 1 base from V and 8 bases from J, the junction contained 10 bases not matched to a gene. The CDR3 DNA sequence: TGTGCTAGTGGTTTGGGGACAGGGCCGACTGTGAAGCAGTACTTC. This codes for CASGLGTGPTVKQYF.

This sequence joins TRBV7-2 and TRBJ2-5; 11 bases agree with TRBD2. The CDR3 runs 14 residues. V dropped 2 bases and J dropped 7; count of bases not matched to a gene: 3. CDR1 and CDR2 from the germline V gene are SGHTA and FQGNSA. CDR3 nucleotide sequence: TGTGCCAGCAGCTTACTAGCGGGGGGAGGGACCCAGTACTTC. It specifies CASSLLAGGGTQYF.

This chain joins TRBV5-1 and TRBJ1-2; the match to TRBD1 covers 9 bases. V lost 4 bases, J lost 7 bases, and 5 bases stayed unmatched. This CDR3 is built from 13 residues. CDR1 SGHRS and CDR2 YFSETQ come from the germline V gene. The CDR3 spells CASSTGDRAGYTF. The CDR3, as DNA: TGCGCCAGCAGCACCGGGGACAGGGCTGGCTACACCTTC.